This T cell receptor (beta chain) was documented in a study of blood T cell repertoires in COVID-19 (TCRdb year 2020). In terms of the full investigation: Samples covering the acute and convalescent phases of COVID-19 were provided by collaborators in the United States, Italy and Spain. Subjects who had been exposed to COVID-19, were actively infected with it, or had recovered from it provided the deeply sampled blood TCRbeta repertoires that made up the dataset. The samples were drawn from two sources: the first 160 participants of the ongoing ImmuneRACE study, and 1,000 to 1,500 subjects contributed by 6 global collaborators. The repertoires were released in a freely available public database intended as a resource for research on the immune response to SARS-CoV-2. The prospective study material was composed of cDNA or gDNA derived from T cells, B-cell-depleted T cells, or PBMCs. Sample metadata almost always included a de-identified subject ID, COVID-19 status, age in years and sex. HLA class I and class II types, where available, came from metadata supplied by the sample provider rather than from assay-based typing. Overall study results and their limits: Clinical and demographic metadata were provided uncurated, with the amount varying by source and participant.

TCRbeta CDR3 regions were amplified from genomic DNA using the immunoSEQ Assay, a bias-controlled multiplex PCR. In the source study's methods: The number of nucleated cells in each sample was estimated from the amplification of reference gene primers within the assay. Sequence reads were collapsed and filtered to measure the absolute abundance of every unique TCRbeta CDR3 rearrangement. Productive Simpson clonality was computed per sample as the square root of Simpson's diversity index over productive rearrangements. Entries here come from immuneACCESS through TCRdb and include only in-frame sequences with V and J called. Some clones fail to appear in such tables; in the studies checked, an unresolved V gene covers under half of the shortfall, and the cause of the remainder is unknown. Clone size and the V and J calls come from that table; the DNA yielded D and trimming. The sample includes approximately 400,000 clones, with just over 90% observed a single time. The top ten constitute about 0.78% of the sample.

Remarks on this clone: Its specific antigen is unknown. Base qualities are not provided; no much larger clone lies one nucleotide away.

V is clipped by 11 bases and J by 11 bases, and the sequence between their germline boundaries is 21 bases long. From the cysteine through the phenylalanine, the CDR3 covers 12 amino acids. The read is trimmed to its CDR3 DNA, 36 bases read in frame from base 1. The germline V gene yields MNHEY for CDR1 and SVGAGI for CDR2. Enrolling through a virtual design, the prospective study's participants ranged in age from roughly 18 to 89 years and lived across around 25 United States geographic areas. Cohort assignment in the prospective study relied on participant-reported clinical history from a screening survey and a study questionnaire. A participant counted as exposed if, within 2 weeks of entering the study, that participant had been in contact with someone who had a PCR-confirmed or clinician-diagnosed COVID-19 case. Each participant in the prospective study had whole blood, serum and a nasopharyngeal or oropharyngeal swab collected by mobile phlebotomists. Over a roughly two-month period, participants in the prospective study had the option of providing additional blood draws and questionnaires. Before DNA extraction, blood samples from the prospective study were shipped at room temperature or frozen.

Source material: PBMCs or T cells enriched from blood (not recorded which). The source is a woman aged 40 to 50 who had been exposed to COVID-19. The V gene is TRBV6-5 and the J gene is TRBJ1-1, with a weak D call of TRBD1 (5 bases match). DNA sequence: TGTGCCGCCGGGAGAGGGGCTGAAGGTGCTTTCTTT. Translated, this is CAAGRGAEGAFF.